The count of the clone carrying this TCR beta chain is one. Antigen: not known. Per germline, CDR1 SGHRS and CDR2 YFSETQ. Trimming left V 4 bases short and J 3 bases short, with 14 bases between. The CDR3 contains 14 residues. Profiled with immunoSEQ multiplex PCR; TCRdb holds only in-frame clones, not every one. Of nearly 25,000 clones in the sample, approximately 68% were seen once. Time point in this sample: cycle 4 day 1 (C4D1), after 6 weeks of nivolumab. Relapses following autologous stem cell transplantation were seen in all patients, with brentuximab vedotin exposure varying. Complete response, partial response or progressive disease was recorded as best response. This record comes from a study of PD-1 blockade in classical Hodgkin lymphoma. Study-level points and caveats: It was among complete responders that baseline diversity resembled that of newly diagnosed patients.

This TCR was recovered from a human donor with classical Hodgkin lymphoma. The sequences come from peripheral blood mononuclear cells (PBMCs), collected before the fourth cycle of nivolumab. The V and J genes are TRBV5-1 and TRBJ2-7; TRBD1 is a possible D gene (6 bases). Here the CDR3 DNA reads TGCGCCAGCAGCCCTGGACAGAGCCACTACGAGCAGTACGTC. This translates into CASSPGQSHYEQYV.